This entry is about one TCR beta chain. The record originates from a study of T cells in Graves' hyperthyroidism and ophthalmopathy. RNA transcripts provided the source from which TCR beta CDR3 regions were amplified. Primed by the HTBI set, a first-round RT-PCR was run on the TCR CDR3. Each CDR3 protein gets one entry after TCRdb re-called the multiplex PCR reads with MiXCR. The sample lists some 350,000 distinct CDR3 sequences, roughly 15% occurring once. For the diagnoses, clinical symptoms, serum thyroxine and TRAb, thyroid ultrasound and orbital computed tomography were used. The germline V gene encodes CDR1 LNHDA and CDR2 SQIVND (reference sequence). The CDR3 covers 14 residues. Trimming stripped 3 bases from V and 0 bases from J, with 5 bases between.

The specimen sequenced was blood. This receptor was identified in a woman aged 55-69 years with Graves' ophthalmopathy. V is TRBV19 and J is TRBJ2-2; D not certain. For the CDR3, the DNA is TGTGCCAGTAGTATTGATCCGAACACCGGGGAGCTGTTTTTT. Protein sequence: CASSIDPNTGELFF.